The clone carrying this TCR beta chain is labeled as medium-sized. Germline CDR1 reads KGHSH; CDR2 reads LQKENI. V lost 9 bases, J lost 1 base, and 9 bases lay in between. There are 12 residues in the CDR3. Only in-frame clones appear in the TCRdb table, and some are missing; sequencing was by immunoSEQ multiplex PCR. The data hold around 49,000 clones, with 75% to 85% observed a single time. The sample comes from a study of memory CD4+ T cells and cytomegalovirus serostatus. The sort gate was single viable CD3+CD4+CD8-CD45RO+ cells for memory CD4+ T cells. The sequence derives from an adult in good health and CMV-seronegative. The chain couples TRBV18 to TRBJ1-1; maybe TRBD1 (6 bases). The specimen sequenced was memory CD4+ T cells from blood. Here the CDR3 DNA reads TGTGCCAGTTCGGACAGGAACACTGAAGCTTTCTTT. Protein product: CASSDRNTEAFF.